Below, 21 T cell receptor beta chains from the same sample are listed, as sequenced in a study of immune cell composition in non-small cell lung cancer. Repertoires were generated with immunoSEQ multiplex PCR, while TCRdb's copy carries only in-frame clones and drops some. The sample has some 5,100 clones; nearly 90% are singletons. Normal lung was sampled as far from the tumour as possible, at least 3 cm. The material sequenced was non-adjacent lung tissue. The receptors were gathered from a human donor with non-small cell lung cancer. Some clones in this sample may be carry-over from other donors' samples.

The rearrangement joins TRBV2 to TRBJ2-7; tentatively, D is TRBD2 (6 bases). V was cut by 6 bases and J by 2 bases, with 14 bases left in between. Germline lookup yields CDR1 SNHLY and CDR2 FYNNEI. The length of the CDR3 is 14 residues. CDR3 sequence reads: CASSLDGLTYEQYF. The DNA for the CDR3 is TGTGCCAGCAGCTTGGACGGACTAACCTACGAGCAGTACTTC. Filled out from reference TRBV2 and TRBJ2-7, the complete variable domain reads EPEVTQTPSHQVTQMGQEVILRCVPISNHLYFYWYRQILGQKVEFLVSFYNNEISEKSEIFDDQFSVERPDGSNFTLKIRSTKLEDSAMYFCASSLDGLTYEQYFGPGTRLTVT.

The chain carries TRBV5-4 and TRBJ1-1, with TRBD1 matching 9 bases. V was clipped by 5 bases and J by 0 bases; unmatched bases: 2. The germline V gene encodes CDR1 SGHNT and CDR2 YYREEE (reference sequence). The CDR3 is 14 amino acids. In nucleotides, the CDR3 is TGTGCCAGCAGAGGGACAGGGATGAACACTGAAGCTTTCTTT. Amino acid sequence: CASRGTGMNTEAFF.

The rearrangement joins TRBV18 to TRBJ1-5; the match to TRBD1 covers 9 bases. CDR1 and CDR2 from the germline V gene are KGHSH and LQKENI. CDR3 length equals 14 residues. V lost 1 base to trimming and J lost 6 bases; unmatched junction nucleotides: 1. Written as DNA, the CDR3 is TGTGCCAGCTCACCACAGGGACAGGGTCAGCCCCAGCATTTT. Its protein is CASSPQGQGQPQHF.

This chain uses TRBV28 with TRBJ2-4, with unresolved D. V lost 4 bases and J lost 9, with 10 bases in between. Looked up from germline, CDR1 is MDHEN and CDR2 is SYDVKM. The length of the CDR3 is 12 residues. CDR3 loop: CASSSLAAIQYF. In nucleotides, the CDR3 is TGTGCCAGCAGTTCTTTGGCTGCCATTCAGTACTTC.

This clone occurred a few times. This rearrangement joins TRBV6-6 to TRBJ2-7; 7 bases map to TRBD1. The CDR3 consists of 15 residues. Germline trimming cut 6 bases from V and 5 bases from J; bases unmatched to any gene: 13. The germline CDR1 and CDR2 sequences are MNHNY and SVGAGI (reference sequence). CDR3 amino acids: CASRGTSDRENEQYF. DNA for the CDR3: TGTGCCAGCAGAGGAACCTCCGACAGGGAAAACGAGCAGTACTTC.

This rearrangement joins TRBV19 to TRBJ2-2; 10 nucleotides match TRBD2. V lost 3 bases and J lost 12; bases outside the gene matches: 16. Germline V gives CDR1 LNHDA, CDR2 SQIVND (reference sequence). The CDR3 extends over 17 amino acids. The CDR3 region has the DNA TGTGCCAGTAGTATGCGACGTGGTAGCGGGGGGCCGGTGCAGCTGTTTTTT. Translation: CASSMRRGSGGPVQLFF.

V usage is TRBV30 and J usage is TRBJ1-1; TRBD1 is a possible D gene (5 bases). Germline assignment: CDR1 GTSNPN and CDR2 SVGIG (reference sequence). This CDR3 has 15 amino acids. V was pared by 3 bases and J by 7 bases, with 21 bases between. As DNA, the CDR3 is TGTGCCTGGAGCCGACCGGGGCTTGGGGGGGGTGAAGCTTTCTTT. It is translated as CAWSRPGLGGGEAFF.

The rearrangement links TRBV7-9 to TRBJ1-5, with D unclear. Germline V gives CDR1 SEHNR, CDR2 FQNEAQ (reference sequence). The CDR3 is made up of 16 amino acids. Trimming took off 5 bases at V and 0 bases at J, with 14 bases between the two ends. This CDR3 is CASSPIVLYSNQPQHF. For the CDR3, the DNA is TGTGCCAGCAGCCCAATAGTGTTGTATAGCAATCAGCCCCAGCATTTT.

The rearrangement joins TRBV6-1 to TRBJ1-1; TRBD1 might be the D (6 bases). Germline V gene lookup returns CDR1 MNHNS and CDR2 SASEGT. This CDR3 has 15 amino acids. The V gene lost 4 bases and the J gene lost 2 bases, with 14 bases spanning the gap. The CDR3 spells CASSGYGQINTEAFF. In DNA, the CDR3 is TGTGCCAGCAGTGGATACGGACAGATCAACACTGAAGCTTTCTTT.

The chain is built from TRBV2 and TRBJ2-5; maybe TRBD2 (7 bases). The germline V and J ends were trimmed by 6 bases and 7 bases, with 21 bases remaining between them. Germline V gives CDR1 SNHLY, CDR2 FYNNEI. The CDR3 length is 15 residues. DNA for the CDR3: TGTGCCAGCAGGCCCCGGGACTACGAGGGGGGGACCCAGTACTTC. Amino acids: CASRPRDYEGGTQYF.

The V call is TRBV27, the J call TRBJ2-1, with 12 bases that match TRBD2. Germline V gene data show CDR1 as MNHEY and CDR2 as SMNVEV (reference sequence). V was clipped by 5 bases and J by 9 bases; unmatched bases: 11. The CDR3 length is 16 residues. The CDR3 here is CASSTPRLAGVAEQFF. The CDR3 DNA is TGTGCCAGCAGTACCCCGAGACTAGCGGGAGTCGCTGAGCAGTTCTTC.

The V and J genes are TRBV5-1 and TRBJ2-3, with D possibly being TRBD2 (5 bases). Per the germline V gene, CDR1 is SGHRS and CDR2 is YFSETQ. V lost 5 bases and J 2 bases, leaving 15 bases between the germline ends. The CDR3 is made up of 15 amino acids. The CDR3 is CASSPEAQTTDTQYF. CDR3 bases: TGCGCCAGCAGTCCGGAGGCACAGACCACAGATACGCAGTATTTT.

J is TRBJ2-1 and V is TRBV6-6; TRBD1 aligns across 8 bases. This CDR3 comprises 16 residues. J was trimmed by 6 bases and V by 0 bases; bases with no gene match: 7. The germline gives CDR1 MNHNY, CDR2 SVGAGI (reference sequence). CDR3 in DNA: TGTGCCAGCAGTTACTCCGCAGGGGGCTATTCCAATGAGCAGTTCTTC. As protein: CASSYSAGGYSNEQFF.

The genes are TRBV4-2 and TRBJ2-7; TRBD1 agrees at 11 bases. Germline V CDR1 and CDR2: LGHNA, YNFKEQ. With V trimmed by 1 base and J by 0 bases, 11 bases remained unmatched. There are 19 residues in the CDR3. The CDR3 DNA sequence: TGTGCCAGCAGCCAAGCTTCATATACCGGGACAGGGGGCTCCTACGAGCAGTACTTC. Translating gives CASSQASYTGTGGSYEQYF.

The chain couples TRBV18 to TRBJ2-1; maybe TRBD2 (6 bases). Germline V gives CDR1 KGHSH, CDR2 LQKENI. This CDR3 is built from 17 residues. V was shortened by 5 bases and J by 5 bases, with 22 bases between the two germline ends. Here the CDR3 reads CASSSKGAGPRNNEQFF. The CDR3 coding sequence is TGTGCCAGCTCATCCAAAGGGGCGGGGCCTCGAAACAATGAGCAGTTCTTC.

This clone was recorded once. V and J are TRBV5-1 and TRBJ2-5; 11 bases are shared with TRBD2. CDR1 is SGHRS and CDR2 is YFSETQ in the germline V gene. The CDR3 spans 17 residues. V lost 7 bases, J lost 5 bases, and 16 bases stayed unmatched. CDR3 amino acids: CASSALAGVDLGETQYF. CDR3 nucleotide sequence: TGCGCCAGCTCAGCACTAGCGGGAGTAGATCTTGGCGAGACCCAGTACTTC. Drawing the rest from reference TRBV5-1 and TRBJ2-5, the complete variable domain is KAGVTQTPRYLIKTRGQQVTLSCSPISGHRSVSWYQQTPGQGLQFLFEYFSETQRNKGNFPGRFSGRQFSNSRSEMNVSTLELGDSALYLCASSALAGVDLGETQYFGPGTRLLVL.

The chain joins TRBV4-1 to TRBJ1-1, with 8 bases fitting TRBD1. V dropped 2 bases and J dropped 1; count of bases not matched to a gene: 3. The CDR3 extends over 15 amino acids. Germline CDR1 is MGHRA and CDR2 is YSYEKL. Here the CDR3 reads CASSQTGTGNTEAFF. The CDR3 DNA is TGCGCCAGCAGCCAAACCGGGACAGGGAACACTGAAGCTTTCTTT.

This rearrangement joins TRBV6-1 to TRBJ2-7; tentatively, D is TRBD1 (6 bases). The germline V gene encodes CDR1 MNHNS and CDR2 SASEGT. The germline V and J ends were trimmed by 3 bases and 5 bases, with 20 bases remaining between them. CDR3 length: 16 amino acids. CDR3 DNA sequence: TGTGCCAGCAGTGATCCGTCCAGGACAGCGCTGGACGAGCAGTACTTC. Translation gives CASSDPSRTALDEQYF.

This clone was found once. This chain joins TRBV14 and TRBJ1-6; D is perhaps TRBD1 (6 bases). There are 13 residues in the CDR3. V dropped 4 bases and J dropped 7 bases, with 8 bases sitting between them. CDR1 is SGHDN, CDR2 FVKESK, per germline. DNA of the CDR3: TGTGCCAGCAGCCGGACAGCCAATTCACCCCTCCACTTT. Translated: CASSRTANSPLHF.

The chain has TRBV27 and TRBJ1-3; D perhaps matches TRBD1 (6 bases). With 11 bases removed from V and 7 bases from J, the gap between germline ends came to 15 bases. Per germline, CDR1 MNHEY and CDR2 SMNVEV (reference sequence). The CDR3 is 12 residues long. The chain's CDR3 is CARGGAGNTIYF. The CDR3 nucleotides read TGTGCCCGGGGGGGGGCAGGGAACACCATATATTTT.

The chain uses TRBV6-5 and TRBJ2-7, with 10 bases aligning to TRBD2. Germline-derived CDR1 and CDR2 are MNHEY and SVGAGI. V lost 5 bases and J lost 3; bases outside the gene matches: 4. The CDR3 length is 14 residues. As DNA, the CDR3 is TGTGCCAGCAGTCCCGGGACTAGCGTCTACGAGCAGTACTTC. Translation gives CASSPGTSVYEQYF.